The 26 T cell receptor beta chains given below trace back to one sample, sequenced in a study of shared clonotypes between healthy human individuals. TCRdb's copy holds only in-frame clones and misses some; the assay was immunoSEQ multiplex PCR. The sample shows 2 million or so clones, 85% to 95% of them seen only once. The sequenced material came from naive CD4+ T cells sorted from blood. Subset indicated: CD45RA+ positively selected. The receptors originated from a man younger than 35 in good health.

This clone was seen a handful of times. The same CDR3 is also encoded by other DNA sequences in this sample. This chain joins TRBV18 and TRBJ2-3, with 8 positions matching TRBD2. The CDR3 runs 14 residues. Germline CDR1 KGHSH, CDR2 LQKENI. J gave up 3 bases and V 1 base, and 0 bases lay outside the gene matches. In DNA, the CDR3 is TGTGCCAGCTCACCACTAGCGGGAACAGATACGCAGTATTTT. Its translation is CASSPLAGTDTQYF.

The CDR3 DNA follows: TGTGCCAGCAGTGACAGGACAGGGTTTGGGGTGGGTCAGCCCCAGCATTTT. As protein: CASSDRTGFGVGQPQHF. The chain couples TRBV6-1 to TRBJ1-5, with 8 bases matching TRBD1. V trimming: 3 bases; J trimming: 6 bases; junction bases outside the gene matches: 13. There are 17 residues in the CDR3. CDR1 is MNHNS, CDR2 SASEGT, per germline.

This chain connects TRBV19 to TRBJ2-2; 7 nucleotides align to TRBD1. Germline CDR1 reads LNHDA; CDR2 reads SQIVND (reference sequence). V lost 7 bases and J lost 1; bases outside the gene matches: 9. The CDR3 sequence is 16 residues long. The CDR3 nucleotides are TGTGCCAGTACTTCCGGACAGGAAGTGAACACCGGGGAGCTGTTTTTT. This sequence encodes CASTSGQEVNTGELFF.

V gene TRBV10-3 combines with J gene TRBJ2-1; 9 bases are shared with TRBD1. Germline-derived CDR1 and CDR2 are ENHRY and SYGVKD. V trimming: 8 bases; J trimming: 7 bases; junction bases outside the gene matches: 9. CDR3 length: 14 amino acids. CDR3 coding DNA: TGTGCCATCGGTGGGGACAGGGTAAGAAATGAGCAGTTCTTC. Encoded protein: CAIGGDRVRNEQFF.

The genes are TRBV10-3 and TRBJ2-2, with no clear D. The length of the CDR3 is 13 residues. V lost 2 bases, J lost 10 bases, and 11 bases lay in between. Germline assignment: CDR1 ENHRY and CDR2 SYGVKD. CDR3 coding DNA: TGTGCCATCAGTGAGACTCCAAAGGAGGAGCTGTTTTTT. This encodes CAISETPKEELFF.

This chain connects TRBV6-5 to TRBJ1-1; D possibly corresponds to TRBD1 (6 bases). The germline CDR1 and CDR2 sequences are MNHEY and SVGAGI. The V end lost 5 bases, the J end lost 1 base, and 8 bases lay between the germline ends. CDR3 length equals 13 residues. CDR3 protein: CASSPQGNTEAFF. Here the CDR3 DNA reads TGTGCCAGCAGTCCACAGGGGAACACTGAAGCTTTCTTT.

As DNA, the CDR3 is TGTGCCAGCAGCTCGTCCCCGAACACCGGGGAGCTGTTTTTT. Amino acid sequence: CASSSSPNTGELFF. The chain is built from TRBV7-2 and TRBJ2-2; no reliable D call. The CDR3 is 14 residues long. Per the germline V gene, CDR1 is SGHTA and CDR2 is FQGNSA. Trimming removed 4 bases from V and 0 bases from J, with 6 bases in between.

V is TRBV6-1 and J is TRBJ1-4; D possibly corresponds to TRBD1 (5 bases). V lost 6 bases, J lost 3 bases, and 14 bases lay in between. The CDR3 runs 15 residues. The germline CDR1 and CDR2 sequences are MNHNS and SASEGT. CDR3 nucleotide sequence: TGTGCCAGCAGCTCGGGACCCACGGCTAATGAAAAACTGTTTTTT. Its protein product is CASSSGPTANEKLFF.

The chain couples TRBV2 to TRBJ1-2; 8 positions match TRBD1. The trim removed 9 bases at V and 6 bases at J, leaving 12 bases unmatched. The germline CDR1 and CDR2 sequences are SNHLY and FYNNEI. This CDR3 is built from 14 residues. CDR3 DNA: TGTGCCAGTAATCCTGACAGGGGACGGGATGGCTACACCTTC. Protein product: CASNPDRGRDGYTF.

The J gene is TRBJ2-1, the V gene TRBV18, with no clear D. V was trimmed by 3 bases and J by 0 bases, leaving 9 bases between them. The germline gives CDR1 KGHSH, CDR2 LQKENI. This CDR3 has 15 amino acids. The CDR3 spells CASSPNTISYNEQFF. CDR3 nucleotides: TGTGCCAGCTCACCTAACACTATCTCCTACAATGAGCAGTTCTTC. The full variable domain, rest sourced from reference TRBV18 and TRBJ2-1, is NAGVMQNPRHLVRRRGQEARLRCSPMKGHSHVYWYRQLPEEGLKFMVYLQKENIIDESGMPKERFSAEFPKEGPSILRIQQVVRGDSAAYFCASSPNTISYNEQFFGPGTRLTVL.

V usage is TRBV6-5 and J usage is TRBJ2-4; D is perhaps TRBD2 (5 bases). V lost 6 bases and J lost 6, with 15 bases in between. The CDR3 runs 14 residues. Germline V gene data show CDR1 as MNHEY and CDR2 as SVGAGI. The CDR3: CASRTLGGRNIQYF. The CDR3 bases are TGTGCCAGCAGGACGTTGGGTGGGAGAAACATTCAGTACTTC.

About this clone itself: The junction departs from germline at one end; a sequencing error may be responsible. The rearrangement links TRBV28 to TRBJ2-7, with D possibly being TRBD1 or TRBD2 (5 bases each). The germline V gene encodes CDR1 MDHEN and CDR2 SYDVKM. The CDR3 length is 18 residues. The CDR3 bases are TGTGCCAGCAGTTTCGCAATTAAGGTGGGGACCCTCTCCTCCGAGCAGTACTTC. Its translation is CASSFAIKVGTLSSEQYF.

In this sample, this clone turned up once. V and J are TRBV11-1 and TRBJ2-7; 8 bases are shared with TRBD1. V gave up 3 bases and J gave up 7 bases; unmatched junction bases: 11. The CDR3 is 15 residues long. CDR1 is SGHAT and CDR2 is FQDESV in the germline V gene (reference sequence). The CDR3 DNA sequence: TGTGCCAGCAGCTTCTTAGTCCAGGGGGCCCAGGAGCAGTACTTC. Its protein product is CASSFLVQGAQEQYF.

CDR3 protein: CASRPLRGPDRSSGANVLTF. DNA of the CDR3: TGTGCCAGCAGACCACTAAGAGGACCCGACCGGTCGTCTGGGGCCAACGTCCTGACTTTC. This sequence joins TRBV27 and TRBJ2-6, with no clear D. Trimming left V 6 bases short and J 1 base short, with 25 bases between. This CDR3 has 20 residues. Germline V gene lookup returns CDR1 MNHEY and CDR2 SMNVEV (reference sequence).

The V gene is TRBV15, the J gene TRBJ2-5; no definite D call. V was shortened by 1 base and J by 0 bases, with 6 bases between the two germline ends. The CDR3 length is 14 residues. CDR1 LNHNV and CDR2 YYDKDF come from the germline V gene (reference sequence). The CDR3 nucleotides are TGTGCCACCAGCAGAGGCCCGTACCAAGAGACCCAGTACTTC. Translation: CATSRGPYQETQYF.

As concerns this clone: Other nucleotide sequences in the sample specify the same CDR3. The CDR3 here is CASSSSYEQYF. For the CDR3, the DNA is TGTGCCAGCAGTTCCTCCTACGAGCAGTACTTC. V is TRBV27 and J is TRBJ2-7; D not certain. The ends were cut back, 4 bases at V and 0 bases at J, with 1 base in the middle. This CDR3 is 11 amino acids long. CDR1 and CDR2 from the germline V gene are MNHEY and SMNVEV (reference sequence).

This clone was detected once. This chain joins TRBV18 and TRBJ1-1; D is uncertain. Per the germline V gene, CDR1 is KGHSH and CDR2 is LQKENI. V was pared by 6 bases and J by 3 bases, with 11 bases between. CDR3 size: 13 residues. CDR3 sequence reads: CASSTERDTEAFF. CDR3 in DNA: TGTGCCAGCTCCACTGAAAGGGACACTGAAGCTTTCTTT. Using reference TRBV18 and TRBJ1-1 for the parts outside the CDR3, the full variable domain is NAGVMQNPRHLVRRRGQEARLRCSPMKGHSHVYWYRQLPEEGLKFMVYLQKENIIDESGMPKERFSAEFPKEGPSILRIQQVVRGDSAAYFCASSTERDTEAFFGQGTRLTVV.

This chain joins TRBV27 and TRBJ1-2; D unresolved. The V gene's germline CDR1 is MNHEY and CDR2 SMNVEV (reference sequence). The CDR3 contains 13 residues. Trimming took off 4 bases at V and 7 bases at J, with 13 bases between the two ends. The chain's CDR3 is CASSSTTGPGYTF. The CDR3 DNA is TGTGCCAGCAGTTCTACGACTGGGCCTGGCTACACCTTC.

J is TRBJ2-1 and V is TRBV5-1, with D possibly being TRBD2 (6 bases). The CDR3 is made up of 14 amino acids. Trimming left V 4 bases short and J 10 bases short, with 18 bases between. CDR1 is SGHRS, CDR2 YFSETQ, per germline. The CDR3 loop is CASSVTSFDGEQFF. The CDR3 bases are TGCGCCAGCAGCGTCACTAGCTTTGATGGGGAGCAGTTCTTC.

Worth noting for this clone: It may be a read error: a sequence one base away is much more abundant. The CDR3 DNA reads TGTGCCAGCTCAGCCTCTATGAACACTGAAGCTTTCTTT. Protein: CASSASMNTEAFF. This chain connects TRBV18 to TRBJ1-1; D is uncertain. The CDR3 extends over 13 amino acids. Germline-derived CDR1 and CDR2 are KGHSH and LQKENI. V was clipped by 5 bases and J by 0 bases, with 7 bases between them.

The genes are TRBV6-5 and TRBJ1-3; D is possibly TRBD1 (5 bases). V lost 10 bases and J 0 bases, leaving 16 bases between the germline ends. Germline-derived CDR1 and CDR2 are MNHEY and SVGAGI. CDR3 length: 15 residues. CDR3 DNA sequence: TGTGCCACCAAACGACAGCTACACTCTGGAAACACCATATATTTT. Amino acids: CATKRQLHSGNTIYF.

The chain combines TRBV6-6 with TRBJ2-1; D is undetermined. V was clipped by 2 bases and J by 5 bases, with 7 bases between them. CDR3 length equals 13 residues. The germline V gene has CDR1 MNHNY and CDR2 SVGAGI (reference sequence). DNA of the CDR3: TGTGCCAGCAGTTACCGTCGGGACAATGAGCAGTTCTTC. It is translated as CASSYRRDNEQFF.

The chain joins TRBV6-5 to TRBJ2-1; D ambiguous. Germline CDR1 MNHEY, CDR2 SVGAGI. The V end lost 6 bases, the J end lost 6 bases, and 15 bases lay between the germline ends. CDR3 length: 14 residues. Here the CDR3 DNA reads TGTGCCAGCAGCACCGGGCCGCAAACCAATGAGCAGTTCTTC. Translated, it gives CASSTGPQTNEQFF.

The J gene is TRBJ2-3, the V gene TRBV9; the D is unclear. V was cut by 4 bases and J by 4 bases, with 10 bases left in between. Per the germline V gene, CDR1 is SGDLS and CDR2 is YYNGEE. The CDR3 consists of 13 residues. The CDR3 DNA reads as TGTGCCAGCAGCATTGATTCGGCAGATACGCAGTATTTT. This gives the protein CASSIDSADTQYF.

Comments on this clone: Other DNA sequences within the sample encode an identical CDR3. This rearrangement joins TRBV18 to TRBJ2-7; D uncertain. Trimming pared 3 bases from V and 1 base from J, leaving 4 bases between. The germline gives CDR1 KGHSH, CDR2 LQKENI. This CDR3 contains 12 residues. In DNA form, the CDR3 reads TGTGCCAGCTCACCCGGGTCCTACGAGCAGTACTTC. This encodes CASSPGSYEQYF. The whole variable domain, remainder taken from reference TRBV18 and TRBJ2-7, is NAGVMQNPRHLVRRRGQEARLRCSPMKGHSHVYWYRQLPEEGLKFMVYLQKENIIDESGMPKERFSAEFPKEGPSILRIQQVVRGDSAAYFCASSPGSYEQYFGPGTRLTVT.

This clone turned up a few times. The same CDR3 also results from other DNA sequences found in this sample. V and J are TRBV7-9 and TRBJ2-1; D is undetermined. The CDR3 loop spans 11 amino acids. Germline CDR1 and CDR2: SEHNR and FQNEAQ (reference sequence). The V end was cut by 1 base, the J end by 6 bases, with 1 base between. CDR3 residues: CASSLGNEQFF. The CDR3 nucleotides are TGTGCCAGCAGCTTAGGCAATGAGCAGTTCTTC.